The 7 T cell receptor beta chains given below trace back to one sample, sequenced in a study of early T cells in non-severe SARS-CoV-2 infection. TCRdb reprocessed the 5' RACE reads via MiXCR and lists one record per CDR3 protein. The top ten clones hold roughly 3.9% of a sample with tens of thousands of distinct CDR3 sequences, 6% to 7% of them seen once. Sequencing used whole blood. These receptors came from an adult who was a healthcare worker with PCR-confirmed SARS-CoV-2 infection or an uninfected control (not recorded which).

This clonotype was picked up many times. V gene TRBV6-5 combines with J gene TRBJ1-1; D is unresolved. V lost 0 bases, J lost 1 base, and 12 bases lay in between. CDR3 length equals 16 residues. Germline V CDR1 and CDR2: MNHEY, SVGAGI. The CDR3 DNA sequence: TGTGCCAGCAGTTACTCGAAGTTCTCCACGAACACTGAAGCTTTCTTT. It codes for CASSYSKFSTNTEAFF.

This clonotype was observed a handful of times. This sequence joins TRBV6-2 or TRBV6-3 and TRBJ2-1, with TRBD2 matching over 10 bases. This CDR3 is built from 14 residues. CDR1 MNHEY and CDR2 SVGEGT come from the germline V gene. V was pared by 6 bases and J by 7 bases, with 6 bases of the junction left unmatched. Here the CDR3 DNA reads TGTGCCAGCAGCCAACTAGCGGGGCTAAATGAGCAGTTCTTC. Encoded protein: CASSQLAGLNEQFF.

This sequence joins TRBV5-1 and TRBJ2-1, with 7 bases aligning to TRBD1. The CDR3 is 14 residues long. Unmatched junction bases numbered 5, after V lost 4 bases and J lost 4 bases. Germline-derived CDR1 and CDR2 are SGHRS and YFSETQ. The CDR3, as DNA: TGCGCCAGCAGCCCAGGACAGGTTTACAATGAGCAGTTCTTC. Translating gives CASSPGQVYNEQFF.

Ten or more counts support this clonotype. This rearrangement joins TRBV30 to TRBJ1-1; no firm D call. Germline assignment: CDR1 GTSNPN and CDR2 SVGIG (reference sequence). The CDR3 is made up of 12 amino acids. V shed 4 bases and J shed 1 base, with 7 bases lying between them. CDR3 coding DNA: TGTGCCTGGACTGCGGCGAACACTGAAGCTTTCTTT. It translates to CAWTAANTEAFF.

The genes are TRBV28 and TRBJ2-5; D gene uncertain. This CDR3 comprises 15 residues. CDR1 MDHEN and CDR2 SYDVKM come from the germline V gene. V was cut by 7 bases and J by 0 bases, with 15 bases left in between. CDR3 region: CASNRKNSYQETQYF. CDR3 in DNA: TGTGCCAGCAACCGAAAAAACAGTTACCAAGAGACCCAGTACTTC. Looking up the rest from reference TRBV28 and TRBJ2-5 gives the full variable domain: DVKVTQSSRYLVKRTGEKVFLECVQDMDHENMFWYRQDPGLGLRLIYFSYDVKMKEKGDIPEGYSVSREKKERFSLILESASTNQTSMYLCASNRKNSYQETQYFGPGTRLLVL.

About this clonotype: A read error may be the cause here, since a much bigger clone is one base away. V gene TRBV5-1 combines with J gene TRBJ1-1; D is unresolved. The germline V gene encodes CDR1 SGHRS and CDR2 YFSETQ. The CDR3 covers 12 residues. V gave up 3 bases and J gave up 8 bases, with 11 bases separating them. CDR3 protein: CASSSSGNEAFF. CDR3 sequence (DNA): TGCGCCAGCAGCTCCTCGGGAAACGAAGCTTTCTTT.

The CDR3 reads CASSLRPYSGANVLTF. The DNA of the CDR3 is TGTGCCAGCAGCTTAAGACCTTACTCTGGGGCCAACGTCCTGACTTTC. The gene calls are TRBV7-8 and TRBJ2-6; D remains ambiguous. Trimming took off 2 bases at V and 0 bases at J, with 8 bases between the two ends. CDR3 size: 16 residues. CDR1 and CDR2 (germline): SGHVS, FQNEAQ.